This is a list of T cell receptor beta chains from one sample in a study of T-cell memory formation after mild COVID-19. TCRdb processed the 5' RACE reads anew with MiXCR; each CDR3 protein has one entry. The sample has some 110,000 distinct CDR3 sequences; approximately 15% are singletons. The material sequenced was PBMCs or a T cell subset sorted from them (not recorded which). These receptors came from an adult woman who had mild COVID-19 (a few samples of this study predate the infection). Cell type and time point are not known. Both conserved end residues are part of each CDR3. D genes are given only for firm matches. Not every row has a clone size; where given, it reads once, few, many or a size class.

D gene,clone size,J gene,V gene,CDR3 DNA,CDR3 protein
.,.,TRBJ1-1,TRBV5-1,TGCGCCAGCAGCGCCGGGACGGATAACACTGAAGCTTTCTTT,CASSAGTDNTEAFF
.,.,TRBJ1-1,TRBV7-6,TGTGCCAGCAGCTGGAGTGGGGGAATTGGGGACACTGAAGCTTTCTTT,CASSWSGGIGDTEAFF
.,.,TRBJ1-1,TRBV7-9,TGTGCCACCTCACCGGCAGAAGCTTTCTTT,CATSPAEAFF
.,few,TRBJ2-2,TRBV19,TGTGCCAGTAGTATAGTTCTGGGGAGCGCCGGGGAGCTGTTTTTT,CASSIVLGSAGELFF
.,few,TRBJ2-2,TRBV12-3/TRBV12-4,TGTGCCAGCAGCAACACTAGCCTCGGGGAGCTGTTTTTT,CASSNTSLGELFF
.,.,TRBJ2-7,TRBV6-6,TGTGCCAGCAGTTACTCGGACAGATCCTACGAGCAGTACTTC,CASSYSDRSYEQYF
TRBD2,.,TRBJ2-1,TRBV7-3,TGTGCCAGCAGCTTAGCGGGAGTGTATTACAATGAGCAGTTCTTC,CASSLAGVYYNEQFF
.,few,TRBJ1-1,TRBV12-3/TRBV12-4,TGTGCCAGCAGTTTCGTTGGGAGGAACACTGAAGCTTTCTTT,CASSFVGRNTEAFF
TRBD2,few,TRBJ2-7,TRBV10-3,TGTGCCATCAGTGGGGAGGGAAGCGAGCAGTACTTC,CAISGEGSEQYF
.,few,TRBJ1-4,TRBV14,TGTGCCAGCAGCCAAGACGAAAAACTGTTTTTT,CASSQDEKLFF
.,few,TRBJ2-3,TRBV4-1,TGCGCCAGCAGCCAGAGAGAGTCCGGGGATAGCACAGATACGCAGTATTTT,CASSQRESGDSTDTQYF
.,few,TRBJ2-1,TRBV7-8,TGTGCCAGCACACAAGCAGGGACATACAATGAGCAGTTCTTC,CASTQAGTYNEQFF
.,.,TRBJ2-7,TRBV9,TGTGCCAGCAGCGTAGCTTCTGGTGTCTACGAGCAGTACTTC,CASSVASGVYEQYF
.,.,TRBJ1-5,TRBV20-1,TGCAGTGCTAGAGATAGGGGGGTCAATCAGCCCCAGCATTTT,CSARDRGVNQPQHF
TRBD1,.,TRBJ2-3,TRBV27,TGTGCCAGCAGTTCTAGGCAGGGGGTGTCAGATACGCAGTATTTT,CASSSRQGVSDTQYF
TRBD1,.,TRBJ2-7,TRBV2,TGTGCCAGCAGTGACCGGGACAGACTCTACGAGCAGTACTTC,CASSDRDRLYEQYF
.,.,TRBJ1-1,TRBV5-1,TGCGCCAGCAAATCAGGGAACACTGAAGCTTTCTTT,CASKSGNTEAFF
TRBD1,.,TRBJ1-5,TRBV27,TGTGCCAGCAGCCCCACGACAGGGTTTCACAATCAGCCCCAGCATTTT,CASSPTTGFHNQPQHF
TRBD2,few,TRBJ2-5,TRBV12-3/TRBV12-4,TGTGCCAGCAGTTTAAGCGGGAAGGAGACCCAGTACTTC,CASSLSGKETQYF
.,few,TRBJ2-1,TRBV5-1,TGCGCCAGCAGTTTCCAAACGAAGGATGAGCAGTTCTTC,CASSFQTKDEQFF
.,.,TRBJ1-6,TRBV7-2,TGTGCCAGCAGCTTAGTTATGTGGGGACTACTCCGGATTAATTCACCCCTCCACTTT,CASSLVMWGLLRINSPLHF
TRBD2,.,TRBJ2-1,TRBV12-3/TRBV12-4,TGTGCCAGCAGCCCTTCAGCGGGGGGAACCTACAATGAGCAGTTCTTC,CASSPSAGGTYNEQFF
TRBD2,few,TRBJ2-5,TRBV29-1,TGCAGCGTTGACGGGACTAGCGGGGACCAAGAGACCCAGTACTTC,CSVDGTSGDQETQYF
TRBD2,many,TRBJ2-5,TRBV9,TGTGCCAGCACCCTCGGACTAGCGGAAGAGACCCAGTACTTC,CASTLGLAEETQYF
.,.,TRBJ2-7,TRBV29-1,TGCAGCGTTCACCCGAGAGGCAGGTTGGGACTCCCCTACGAGCAGTACTTC,CSVHPRGRLGLPYEQYF
TRBD2,few,TRBJ2-5,TRBV29-1,TGCAGCGTAACCGGGACTAGCGGGATCCAAGAGACCCAGTACTTC,CSVTGTSGIQETQYF
.,.,TRBJ1-1,TRBV3-1,TGTGCCAGCTATCCGGAGTGGGTGAACACTGAAGCTTTCTTT,CASYPEWVNTEAFF
TRBD1,.,TRBJ2-1,TRBV12-3/TRBV12-4,TGTGCCAGCAACCGGGACAGGGTATCTGGTGAGCAGTTCTTC,CASNRDRVSGEQFF
.,many,TRBJ2-3,TRBV12-3/TRBV12-4,TGTGCCACCGATTTAGGGACAGATACGCAGTATTTT,CATDLGTDTQYF
.,.,TRBJ2-7,TRBV6-6,TGTGCCAGCAGTTACTCGGAGGGAAACGAGCAGTACTTC,CASSYSEGNEQYF
.,once,TRBJ2-2,TRBV13,TGTGCCAGCAGCTTAGCGGAGGACACCGGGGAGCTGTTTTTT,CASSLAEDTGELFF
.,many,TRBJ2-1,TRBV12-3/TRBV12-4,TGTGCCAGCAGTTTATCCTACAATGAGCAGTTCTTC,CASSLSYNEQFF
.,few,TRBJ1-2,TRBV7-2,TGTGCCAGCAGCTTAGGGGCTATGCAGTATGCTAACTATGGCTACACCTTC,CASSLGAMQYANYGYTF
.,.,TRBJ1-2,TRBV20-1,TGCAGTGCTTTAGAAAGGGGGGTTCTTAATTATGGCTACACCTTC,CSALERGVLNYGYTF
.,many,TRBJ2-7,TRBV20-1,TGCAGTGCTAGAGATTCCGAGACGCCCTACCCTTACGAGCAGTACTTC,CSARDSETPYPYEQYF
TRBD1,few,TRBJ2-7,TRBV20-1,TGCAGTGCTTCCGGGACAGGGTCCTACGAGCAGTACTTC,CSASGTGSYEQYF
.,.,TRBJ2-3,TRBV4-3,TGCGCCAGCAGCCAAGACCAGTTCAGCACAGATACGCAGTATTTT,CASSQDQFSTDTQYF
.,.,TRBJ2-7,TRBV4-3,TGCGCCAGCAGCCAAGCGGCCAGCTCCTACGAGCAGTACTTC,CASSQAASSYEQYF
.,.,TRBJ1-1,TRBV5-6,TGTGCCAGCAGCTTGGCCGTTGGGGGCAGGGACACTGAAGCTTTCTTT,CASSLAVGGRDTEAFF
.,.,TRBJ1-1,TRBV5-1,TGCGCCAGCAGGCCAGACAGCCTCCGGGGCACTGAAGCTTTCTTT,CASRPDSLRGTEAFF